This entry concerns a single TCR beta chain. Produced via immunoSEQ multiplex PCR; TCRdb's table is partial and in-frame only. The table records 40,000 to 45,000 clones, 90% of them present only once. The data originate from a study of T cell changes during pregnancy in multiple sclerosis. The germline V gene encodes CDR1 MNHNY and CDR2 SVGAGI (reference sequence). J lost 2 bases, V lost 7 bases, and 6 bases had no gene match. The CDR3 sequence is 14 residues long. The source material was CD4+ T cells from peripheral blood mononuclear cells, sampled before pregnancy. This clonotype was obtained from a female donor with multiple sclerosis, enrolled in a pregnancy study. The V and J genes are TRBV6-6 and TRBJ1-2; 8 nucleotides align to TRBD1. CDR3 sequence reads: CASNPGQGNYGYTF. For the CDR3, the DNA is TGTGCCAGCAATCCCGGACAGGGCAACTATGGCTACACCTTC.